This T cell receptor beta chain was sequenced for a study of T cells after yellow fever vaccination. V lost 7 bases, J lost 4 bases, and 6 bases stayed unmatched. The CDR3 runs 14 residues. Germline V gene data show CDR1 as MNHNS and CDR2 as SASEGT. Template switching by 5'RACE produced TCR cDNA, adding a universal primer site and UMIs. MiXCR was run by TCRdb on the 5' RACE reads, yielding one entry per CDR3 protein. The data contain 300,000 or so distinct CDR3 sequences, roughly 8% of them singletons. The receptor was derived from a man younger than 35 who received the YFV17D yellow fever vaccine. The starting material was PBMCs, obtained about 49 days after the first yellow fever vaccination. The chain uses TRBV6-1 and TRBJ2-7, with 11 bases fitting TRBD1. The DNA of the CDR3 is TGTGCCAGCACGTGGACAGGGGGCTCATACGAGCAGTACTTC. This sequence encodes CASTWTGGSYEQYF.